This T cell receptor (beta chain) came from a study of T cells in Graves' hyperthyroidism and ophthalmopathy. It was RNA transcripts that yielded the amplified TCR beta CDR3 regions. An initial round of RT-PCR targeting the TCR CDR3 relied on the HTBI primer set. MiXCR, applied by TCRdb to the multiplex PCR reads, yields one record per CDR3 protein. There are approximately 500,000 distinct CDR3 sequences in the sample; 46% occur only once, and about 8.3% lies in the top ten. A lack of ophthalmopathy progression within 18 months defined stable Graves' hyperthyroidism. Diagnosing involved the use of clinical symptoms, serum thyroxine and TRAb, thyroid ultrasound and orbital computed tomography. Study-level findings and limits: Most thyroid-expanded clonotypes above 0.001 were also found in blood.

Looked up from germline, CDR1 is SGHVS and CDR2 is FQNEAQ. The junction had 6 bases not matched to a gene; V was cut back by 5 bases and J by 6 bases. This CDR3 has 14 amino acids. Comment on this clonotype: Its specificity is unknown.

This receptor was obtained from a woman between 18 and 30 years old with Graves' hyperthyroidism. Input material: peripheral blood or thyroid tissue (not recorded which). This chain joins TRBV7-8 and TRBJ2-2; the match to TRBD2 covers 7 bases. This chain's CDR3 is CASSPRAGSGELFF. The DNA for the CDR3 is TGTGCCAGCAGCCCTAGAGCGGGATCCGGGGAGCTGTTTTTT.